These 7 T cell receptor beta chains originate from one sample sequenced in a study of PD-L1 blockade in urothelial cancer. Time point given: peripheral blood 6 weeks after treatment start. The protocol was immunoSEQ multiplex PCR, while the TCRdb copy is restricted to in-frame clones and leaves out a portion. The sample has about 120,000 clones, roughly 82% seen once; the top ten hold around 2.4%. The material was PBMCs, obtained around atezolizumab (anti-PD-L1) treatment. All receptors derive from a man aged 45-60 years with urothelial cancer.

This clone has just a few counts. V and J are TRBV28 and TRBJ1-3; D not resolved. The CDR3 spans 15 residues. V was pared by 3 bases and J by 0 bases, with 9 bases between. CDR1 and CDR2 from the germline V gene are MDHEN and SYDVKM. This CDR3 reads CASSFPSGSGNTIYF. The DNA for the CDR3 is TGTGCCAGCAGTTTCCCTTCGGGCTCTGGAAACACCATATATTTT.

The V call is TRBV19, the J call TRBJ1-2; TRBD1 agrees at 7 bases. The length of the CDR3 is 13 residues. V gave up 7 bases and J gave up 4 bases; unmatched junction bases: 6. Germline V gene data show CDR1 as LNHDA and CDR2 as SQIVND (reference sequence). CDR3 residues: CASTLTGSYGYTF. As DNA, the CDR3 is TGTGCCAGTACCCTGACAGGGTCCTATGGCTACACCTTC.

The V call is TRBV18, the J call TRBJ2-7; TRBD1 aligns across 11 bases. Trimming took 3 bases from V and 2 from J; bases not matched to a gene: 9. Germline V gene lookup returns CDR1 KGHSH and CDR2 LQKENI. This CDR3 contains 17 residues. CDR3 in DNA: TGTGCCAGCTCACCGACGGGACGGACAGGGGGCCCCTACGAGCAGTACTTC. Translating gives CASSPTGRTGGPYEQYF.

The rearrangement joins TRBV15 to TRBJ2-3; 9 bases map to TRBD2. In germline, CDR1 is LNHNV, CDR2 YYDKDF (reference sequence). The CDR3 is made up of 15 amino acids. Germline trimming cut 0 bases from V and 6 bases from J; bases unmatched to any gene: 4. The CDR3, as DNA: TGTGCCACCAGCAGAGATAGCGGGAGTGGGGATACGCAGTATTTT. The encoded protein is CATSRDSGSGDTQYF.

This chain connects TRBV27 to TRBJ2-3; 7 nucleotides align to TRBD2. After removal of 3 bases from V and 6 bases from J, the junction contained 12 bases not matched to a gene. Germline-derived CDR1 and CDR2 are MNHEY and SMNVEV (reference sequence). This CDR3 has 16 amino acids. The CDR3 bases are TGTGCCAGCAGTTTGGCCACGGGAGGCGGTTGGGATACGCAGTATTTT. Translation gives CASSLATGGGWDTQYF.

The J gene is TRBJ2-3, the V gene TRBV7-2; 12 bases align to TRBD2. CDR3 size: 16 residues. Germline V gene sequence: CDR1 SGHTA, CDR2 FQGNSA. V lost 4 bases to trimming and J lost 2 bases; unmatched junction nucleotides: 4. This CDR3 reads CASSYRTSGITDTQYF. The CDR3, as DNA: TGTGCCAGCAGCTACCGGACTAGCGGGATCACAGATACGCAGTATTTT.

Only a few counts were recorded for this clone. The rearrangement joins TRBV1 to TRBJ1-6. TRBV1 is tagged as a pseudogene. The CDR3 runs to 15 residues. The DNA of the CDR3 is TGCACCAGCAGCCAAGAAAGAGGGTTTAATTCACCCCTCCACTTT. Protein: CTSSQERGFNSPLHF.